This entry describes one TCR beta chain. This clonotype has more than one count but fewer than ten. This receptor's antigen is unknown. Base quality data are lacking; no much larger clone is found one base away. Data came from an Illumina HiSeq 1500. TCRdb passed the public sequencing reads through fastp at Q25 and MiXCR, retaining productive beta sequences. Records with the same CDR3 protein are collapsed into one entry carrying the most frequent genes and DNA. Within this sample are a few hundred thousand distinct CDR3 sequences, with around 40% of them counted one time only. The ten top clones hold 48% of the sample. The sample comes from a study of T cell repertoires in cytomegalovirus infection (dated by TCRdb to the late 2010s). Context from the whole study: Recently identified HLA-C-restricted CMV epitopes, whose presentation resists viral immunomodulation, were targeted by peptide stimulations together with well-studied HLA-B-restricted epitopes. The HLA type of each donor mattered for the analysis, because public TCR beta signatures pointed to carriage of CMV infection along with the matching HLA type.

On the study overall, not on this receptor specifically: Cumulative frequency of public TCR beta family members discriminated carriers of CMV infection plus the relevant HLA type in this cohort and an independent 352-donor cohort. The ex vivo response was dominated by HLA-C-restricted CMV-specific TCR beta clonotypes, which also provided the single most frequent clonotype in two of eight donors.

CDR1 MGHRA and CDR2 YSYEKL are derived from the germline V gene. Trimming takes 3 bases from V and 6 bases from J, and the germline ends sit 15 bases apart. The cysteine opens and the phenylalanine closes a CDR3 of 15 amino acids. Only the CDR3 DNA is retained, 45 bases long and in frame from the first base. Per the publication, the treatment or condition label means: in vitro stimulation with specific CMV peptide epitopes to enrich CMV-specific T cells. This receptor was obtained from a human donor in good health (CMV status not recorded). Some clones in this sample may be carry-over from other donors' samples. This receptor chain uses TRBV4-1 and TRBJ1-5, with no reliable assignment of the D segment. The sample consisted of cultured PBMCs, taken from culture after CMV antigen stimulation. The DNA reads TGCGCCAGCAGCCACCTAGGGCGCGAGCGTCAGCCCCAGCATTTT. It translates as CASSHLGRERQPQHF.